This TCR beta chain was recovered during a study of T cell responses to AZD1222 COVID-19 vaccine. Sequencing was performed with immunoSEQ multiplex PCR; in TCRdb, only in-frame clones are kept and a portion is missing. The sample includes about 200,000 clones, approximately 94% of them seen just once. Per the germline V gene, CDR1 is SGHAT and CDR2 is FQNNGV. Trimming removed 4 bases from V and 9 bases from J, with 10 bases in between. The CDR3 consists of 13 residues. Here the sequenced sample was peripheral blood, taken 28 days after the second dose of the MenACWY control vaccine. V usage is TRBV11-2 and J usage is TRBJ1-6, with D unclear. The origin of this receptor is an adult who received the MenACWY meningococcal vaccine as a control. The CDR3: CASSSSAFSPLHF. The CDR3 DNA follows: TGTGCCAGCAGCTCGTCGGCCTTTTCACCCCTCCACTTT.